This TCR beta chain came from a study of cytomegalovirus exposure and HLA in healthy donors (dated by TCRdb to the late 2010s). Looking at the study overall: An earlier analysis of some 600 of the donors reported 250 to 350 Gb of sequence data and around 100 million unique TCR beta sequences obtained from approximately 180 million T cells. Approximately 310 gigabases of sequencing data and 70 million to 85 million unique TCR sequences were included in an early release covering about 700 HLA-typed donors. Among the roughly 400 genotyped donors, around 81% belonged to the genetic ancestry cluster associated with self-reported Caucasian donors. The aim of the study was to test whether cataloging public T cell receptors could identify signatures of past pathogen exposure. The study used immunosequencing to profile the T cell repertoires of under 700 subjects and linked those repertoires to cytomegalovirus serostatus. Along with the approximately 700-subject first cohort, a separate validation cohort of around 120 different subjects was used. To predict cytomegalovirus infection status, the study combined high-throughput TCR immunosequencing, statistical association of individual TCRs with disease status, and machine learning. A later analysis re-analyzed previously published TCR beta repertoires from 550 to 700 donors and added high-resolution HLA genotyping to study TCR occurrence patterns. In the later analysis, no new phenotypic data were used to find candidate immune exposures; instead, reliance was placed on TCR beta sequences and their occurrence across donors. An earlier analysis of 587 of the donors used high-throughput TCR beta sequencing to judge whether each TCR beta V gene segment behaved as functional or pseudogenic. Alongside the repertoire data, information on donor age, sex, ethnicity and CMV serostatus was compiled. A later genetic analysis used genome-wide SNP genotypes for about three fifths of the 666 donors, treating that subset as a discovery cohort. All discovery cohort repertoires had been generated using a single sequencing platform. Class I and class II HLA loci were covered by the typing at four-digit resolution. The number of typed donors differed by locus: about 629-630 for A, B, C, DRB1 and DQB1; some 500 for DQA1; approximately 610 for DPA1; and about 450 for DPB1. Roughly five DR-DQ haplotypes were handled as single units for association and clustering because linkage in the cohort was strong. Among about 370 genotyped donors of the cohort, an average of around 240,000 unique TCR beta nucleotide sequences was sequenced per donor, of which about 19% were non-productive.

The cohort comprised hundreds of healthy bone marrow donors. At the time of sampling, all cohort members were nominally healthy, though unrecorded immune exposures were likely present. The donor tested CMV seropositive, placing the donor among the roughly 300 seropositive members of the cohort. Every donor gave a peripheral blood sample, and the peripheral blood mononuclear cells from that sample were used for TCR beta sequencing. Genomic DNA extraction from the blood cell samples was performed with the Qiagen DNeasy Blood Extraction Kit. The protocol used for the library was the immunoSEQ multiplex PCR assay. For the multiplex PCR, a mixture combining 60 forward primers for TCR Vbeta segments and 13 reverse primers for TCR Jbeta segments was used. The CDR3 region of rearranged TCR beta genes was amplified from genomic DNA with a multiplex PCR assay. Amplified TCR beta libraries were sequenced as 87-base-pair reads on the Illumina HiSeq System. For the original study's pipeline: A later analysis tallied roughly 80 million unique TCR beta chains across the 666 repertoires, and 10 million to 11 million of those chains were shared by two or more donors. Raw reads were error-corrected and collapsed into unique sequences by a nearest-neighbor algorithm in which closely related sequences were merged to remove PCR and sequencing errors. V, D and J gene segments were assigned by aligning CDR3 sequences to IMGT reference sequences. For a sequence to be retained, at least a six-nucleotide match to both a V gene segment and a J gene segment was required. A rearrangement counted as productive if the CDR3 had no stop codons and remained in frame with V and J, and every other rearrangement counted as non-productive. Following IMGT convention, CDR3 was defined as the stretch from the second conserved V-encoded cysteine up to the conserved J-encoded phenylalanine. In an earlier analysis of 550 to 650 of the donors, sequences lacking an unambiguous match to a single V gene segment were excluded. An earlier analysis of several hundred of the donors called V segments functional above 56.7% productive rearrangements and segregating when the between-donor standard deviation exceeded 5%. To diagnose cytomegalovirus status from the catalog of TCR beta chain sequences, a statistical classification framework was built. V and J gene assignment, in a later analysis, came from comparing TCR nucleotide sequences with IMGT/GENE-DB human TR gene sequences. A later analysis assigned CDR3 sequences and most-parsimonious VDJ recombination scenarios with the TCRdist pipeline. In a later analysis, each TCR beta chain was defined by its CDR3 amino acid sequence together with its V-gene family, and reads without a unique V-gene family were excluded. A later analysis removed several hundred highly shared, low-generation-probability nucleotide sequences to deal with suspected cross-contamination and a sequencing artifact. In a later analysis, a clonal expansion index for each public chain was calculated from normalized within-repertoire ranks of inferred template counts. In a later analysis, generation probabilities were computed with a VDJ recombination model fitted to out-of-frame rearrangements, and the resulting probabilities were checked against IGoR. Hypergeometric tests were used in a later analysis to score TCR-TCR, TCR-HLA and TCR-CMV co-occurrence, with a repertoire-size bias correction applied to the TCR pairs. False discovery rates were estimated in a later analysis by permuting HLA or CMV assignments 20 times. A later analysis grouped co-occurring TCRs with DBSCAN, adding TCRdist sequence similarity when clustering within HLA-allele-positive subsets. Repertoires with fewer than 30,000 or more than 120,000 public chains, plus five repertoires with anomalous nucleotide sharing, were excluded from co-occurrence clustering. Sourced from immuneACCESS, this table was stored by TCRdb with only in-frame sequences that have V and J called. A share of the clones is absent; for the studies checked, an unresolved V gene accounts for under half, and the remainder has no known explanation. For V, J and clone size, that table is used; D and trimming come from the DNA. The sample table lists 150,000 to 190,000 clones, 82% of them with a count of one. The biggest ten clones account for about 6.1% of the sample.

Worth noting for this clone: There is no known antigen for this receptor. Base qualities are not at hand, and no much larger clone is one base apart.

The germline V gene gives CDR1 as SGHRS and CDR2 as YFSETQ. V ends up 4 bases short and J 0 bases short, with an unmatched junction base count of 5. The CDR3 runs 15 amino acids, cysteine and phenylalanine included. Solely the CDR3 DNA is kept, with 45 bases framed from the first base. Results and caveats for the whole study, not just this receptor: A cluster of highly shared sequence variants was judged likely to be a technical artifact of the sequencing pipeline. Specific HLA alleles were associated with 15,000 to 20,000 TCR beta sequences at a false discovery rate of 0.05 in a later analysis. Strong co-occurrence of HLA alleles, especially DR and DQ, made assigning TCR associations to individual alleles difficult. This cohort had only TCR beta chains sequenced, and the lack of alpha or paired-chain data limited which features could be detected. In vitro tests confirmed that a few of the cytomegalovirus-associated TCR beta chains recognize cytomegalovirus antigens. Because HLA typing was unavailable for some donors at each locus, only the typed subset was used in association tests. CMV serostatus was the only immune exposure information available for the cohort. A later analysis found that HLA-associated TCR beta chains were more clonally expanded and had lower generation probabilities than equally common non-associated chains. An earlier analysis of around 600 of the donors showed that most TCR beta V segments appeared in productive rearrangements either about 87% or about 30% of the time, which broadly matched IMGT annotations. The earlier analysis of a few hundred of the donors excluded fewer than 20 rarely observed V segments, including chromosome 9 orphons, because counts were too low. Linkage disequilibrium might explain the correlated functional status among segregating V segments, but an unknown experimental factor could not be ruled out. In a later analysis, TCR association rates were found to vary across HLA loci, with the most associated TCRs seen for DRB1 alleles and the fewest for HLA-C alleles. The 87-base-pair reads could not distinguish some IMGT-functional V segments, including TRBV6-2 and TRBV6-3, so those segments were excluded. While some public TCRs were present in many individuals, most TCR sequences turned up only very rarely across donors. A later genetic analysis associated a missense DCLRE1C variant with V-gene and J-gene trimming of TCR beta chains, and an independent cohort replicated the association. The authors suggested that the approach could potentially be extended to other disease states and immunological phenotypes. A later genetic analysis reported fewer N-insertions in productive TCRs among donors in an Asian-associated ancestry cluster than the roughly 640-donor mean. The classifier was reported to diagnose cytomegalovirus status with high specificity and sensitivity in both the original and validation cohorts. Roughly uniform sequencing depth across donors was assumed in presence/absence analyses, although this assumption may not hold. A further reported finding was that TCR beta sequences accurately predicted the HLA-A and HLA-B alleles for most subjects in the first cohort. A total of 150 to 200 TCR beta chains were listed by the study as associated with cytomegalovirus. According to a later analysis, parvovirus B19, influenza, CMV and Epstein-Barr virus appeared linked to several top co-occurrence clusters. According to a later analysis, most CMV-associated TCR beta chains appeared to be HLA-restricted, and the HLA associations seemed to be driven largely by CMV exposure.

Rearrangement joined TRBV5-1 to TRBJ2-3; a stretch of 7 junction bases matches TRBD2. The source is a woman aged 45-65 years in good health and CMV-seropositive. Sequences were obtained from PBMCs. Here is the DNA: TGCGCCAGCAGCACCGGACTAGGAAGCACAGATACGCAGTATTTT. Protein translation: CASSTGLGSTDTQYF. With the portions outside the CDR3 filled from the reference TRBV5-1 and TRBJ2-3 genes, the complete variable region becomes KAGVTQTPRYLIKTRGQQVTLSCSPISGHRSVSWYQQTPGQGLQFLFEYFSETQRNKGNFPGRFSGRQFSNSRSEMNVSTLELGDSALYLCASSTGLGSTDTQYFGPGTRLTVL.